The 5 T cell receptor beta chains below all came from one sample that was sequenced in a study of cytomegalovirus exposure and HLA in healthy donors. The table came from immunoSEQ multiplex PCR; TCRdb's copy has only in-frame clones and leaves some out. The sample includes more than 150,000 clones, about four fifths of them seen just once. Input material: PBMCs. These receptors originate from a woman in her late teens or twenties in good health and CMV-seropositive.

The gene calls are TRBV9 and TRBJ2-1; D perhaps matches TRBD2 (6 bases). Trimming stripped 4 bases from V and 7 bases from J, with 15 bases between. This CDR3 region has 14 residues. Germline assignment: CDR1 SGDLS and CDR2 YYNGEE. The CDR3 protein is CASSTSGGWNEQFF. The CDR3 coding sequence is TGTGCCAGCAGCACTAGTGGGGGGTGGAATGAGCAGTTCTTC.

V is TRBV27 and J is TRBJ2-1; D might be TRBD2 (5 bases). The V end lost 0 bases, the J end lost 2 bases, and 11 bases lay between the germline ends. The germline V gene encodes CDR1 MNHEY and CDR2 SMNVEV (reference sequence). This CDR3 has 16 amino acids. The CDR3 sequence is CASSLSVLEAYNEQFF. The CDR3 region has the DNA TGTGCCAGCAGTTTATCGGTACTAGAAGCCTACAATGAGCAGTTCTTC.

This clone was detected only a few times. The J gene is TRBJ1-6, the V gene TRBV6-5, with 9 bases lining up with TRBD1. The germline CDR1 and CDR2 sequences are MNHEY and SVGAGI. The CDR3 covers 14 residues. Losses at the gene ends were 8 bases for V and 14 bases for J; bases not matched to a gene: 13. CDR3 nucleotide sequence: TGTGCCAGCCGAGCGGGGACAGGGTCTTACGCCCTCCACTTT. Translated, it gives CASRAGTGSYALHF.

The chain combines TRBV7-2 with TRBJ2-1; 7 positions agree with TRBD1. The CDR3 runs to 18 residues. CDR1 is SGHTA and CDR2 is FQGNSA in the germline V gene. Germline trimming cut 5 bases from V and 0 bases from J; bases unmatched to any gene: 13. The CDR3 bases are TGTGCCAGCAGCCCAAAGGGGGCCATAGGGAGCTCCTACAATGAGCAGTTCTTC. The encoded protein is CASSPKGAIGSSYNEQFF. Together with reference TRBV7-2 and TRBJ2-1, the CDR3 gives the full variable domain: GAGVSQSPSNKVTEKGKDVELRCDPISGHTALYWYRQSLGQGLEFLIYFQGNSAPDKSGLPSDRFSAERTGGSVSTLTIQRTQQEDSAVYLCASSPKGAIGSSYNEQFFGPGTRLTVL.

The chain combines TRBV30 with TRBJ1-3; D is unclear. This CDR3 is built from 13 residues. Trimming stripped 0 bases from V and 8 bases from J, with 11 bases between. CDR1 is GTSNPN and CDR2 is SVGIG in the germline V gene (reference sequence). The CDR3 nucleotides are TGTGCCTGGAGTGTACTAGGGTCGGACACCATATATTTT. It is translated as CAWSVLGSDTIYF.